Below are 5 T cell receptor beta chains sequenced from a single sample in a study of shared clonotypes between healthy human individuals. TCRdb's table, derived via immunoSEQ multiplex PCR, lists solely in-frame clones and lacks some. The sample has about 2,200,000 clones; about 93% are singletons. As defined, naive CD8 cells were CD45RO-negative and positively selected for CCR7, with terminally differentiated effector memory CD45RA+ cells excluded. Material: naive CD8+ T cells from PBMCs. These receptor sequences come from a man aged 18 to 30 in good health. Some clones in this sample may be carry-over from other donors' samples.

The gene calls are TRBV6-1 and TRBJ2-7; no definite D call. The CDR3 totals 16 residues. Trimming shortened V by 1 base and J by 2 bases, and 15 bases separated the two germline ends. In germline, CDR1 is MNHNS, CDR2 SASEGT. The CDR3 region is CASSEESGRLPYEQYF. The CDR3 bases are TGTGCCAGCAGTGAAGAATCGGGCAGGTTACCCTACGAGCAGTACTTC.

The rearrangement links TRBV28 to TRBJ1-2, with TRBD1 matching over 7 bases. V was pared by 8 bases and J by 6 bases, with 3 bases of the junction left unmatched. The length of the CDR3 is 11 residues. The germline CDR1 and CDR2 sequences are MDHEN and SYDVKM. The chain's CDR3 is CASGTAHGYTF. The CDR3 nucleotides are TGTGCCAGCGGGACAGCCCATGGCTACACCTTC.

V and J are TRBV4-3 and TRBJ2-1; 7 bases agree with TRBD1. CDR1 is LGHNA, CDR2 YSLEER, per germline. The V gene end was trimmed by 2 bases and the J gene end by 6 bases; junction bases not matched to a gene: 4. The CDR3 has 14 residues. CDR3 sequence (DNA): TGCGCCAGCAGCCAAAGACAGGGAAGCAATGAGCAGTTCTTC. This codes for CASSQRQGSNEQFF.

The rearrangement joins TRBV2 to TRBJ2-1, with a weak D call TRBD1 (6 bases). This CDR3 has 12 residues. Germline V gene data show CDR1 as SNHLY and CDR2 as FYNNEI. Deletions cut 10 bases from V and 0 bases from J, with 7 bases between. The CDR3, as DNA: TGTGCCACGACAGGCTCCTACAATGAGCAGTTCTTC. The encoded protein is CATTGSYNEQFF.

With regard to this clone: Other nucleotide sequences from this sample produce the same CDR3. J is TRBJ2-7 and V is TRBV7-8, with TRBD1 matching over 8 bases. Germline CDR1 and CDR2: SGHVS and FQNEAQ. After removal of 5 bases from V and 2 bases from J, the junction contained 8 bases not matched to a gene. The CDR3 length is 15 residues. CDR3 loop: CASSLTGTGTYEQYF. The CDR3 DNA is TGTGCCAGCAGCCTAACCGGGACAGGAACCTACGAGCAGTACTTC.